A single TCR beta chain is shown here with its context. This CDR3 has 14 amino acids. The data are from a study of cytomegalovirus exposure and HLA in healthy donors. Study-level information: When fewer than 500 donors were genotyped, 81% of them were found to fall in the Caucasian-associated ancestry cluster.

The PCR employed 60 Vbeta primers together with 13 Jbeta primers. Authors' methods: Tens of millions of unique TCR beta chains, some 9.9 million of them shared, were counted by a later analysis. Profiled with immunoSEQ multiplex PCR; TCRdb holds only in-frame clones, not every one. That table furnishes V, J and clone size, whereas the DNA furnished D and trimming. Of 110,000 or so clones in the sample, 76% were seen once. The rearrangement joins TRBV21-1 to TRBJ2-4; the D segment call TRBD1 is taken from the table without a DNA check. TRBV21-1 is listed as a pseudogene. This receptor was taken from a woman in her forties or fifties in good health and CMV-seropositive. Sequences were obtained from PBMCs. The CDR3: CASSKGQGKNIQYF. Here the CDR3 DNA reads TGTGCCAGCAGCAAGGGACAGGGAAAAAACATTCAGTACTTC.